The 25 T cell receptor beta chains below come from one sample, sequenced in a study of T-cell memory formation after mild COVID-19. TCRdb redid the calling of the 5' RACE reads with MiXCR, one entry per CDR3 protein. The sample has hundreds of thousands of distinct CDR3 sequences, 20% seen once; the top ten hold 7.5% to 9.5%. Sequencing was done on a sample of PBMCs or a T cell subset sorted from them (not recorded which). These receptors came from an adult woman who had mild COVID-19 (a few samples of this study predate the infection). Cell type and time point are not known.

The V call is TRBV6-5, the J call TRBJ2-2; D ambiguous. Germline CDR1 and CDR2: MNHEY and SVGAGI. The V gene lost 7 bases and the J gene lost 2 bases, with 8 bases spanning the gap. The CDR3 totals 13 residues. The CDR3 DNA sequence: TGTGCCAGCATCTACACCAACACCGGGGAGCTGTTTTTT. Protein sequence: CASIYTNTGELFF.

V and J are TRBV5-1 and TRBJ2-7, with a weak D call TRBD1 (5 bases). CDR1 and CDR2 (germline): SGHRS, YFSETQ. The V end lost 1 base, the J end lost 5 bases, and 16 bases lay between the germline ends. This CDR3 region has 15 residues. The CDR3 DNA sequence: TGCGCCAGCAGCTTGCCAGGGTCCCCCCAGGACGAGCAGTACTTC. Residues: CASSLPGSPQDEQYF.

This clonotype was recorded many times. The chain uses TRBV28 and TRBJ1-1; the D is unclear. V lost 3 bases and J lost 1, with 9 bases in between. The CDR3 consists of 14 residues. Germline lookup yields CDR1 MDHEN and CDR2 SYDVKM. This CDR3 reads CASSLPTGNTEAFF. The DNA of the CDR3 is TGTGCCAGCAGTTTGCCTACGGGGAACACTGAAGCTTTCTTT.

This clonotype was counted many times. V gene TRBV6-5 combines with J gene TRBJ1-3; tentative D call: TRBD1 (5 bases). Trimming removed 4 bases from V and 8 bases from J, with 15 bases in between. CDR1 is MNHEY, CDR2 SVGAGI, per germline. This CDR3 has 14 amino acids. CDR3 in DNA: TGTGCCAGCAGTTCTCTCAAAGGGGCTGACACCATATATTTT. It codes for CASSSLKGADTIYF.

The rearrangement uses TRBV20-1 and TRBJ1-2; D possibly corresponds to TRBD1 (6 bases). The CDR3 length is 13 residues. Trimming stripped 3 bases from V and 0 bases from J, with 8 bases between. In germline, CDR1 is DFQATT, CDR2 SNEGSKA (reference sequence). The CDR3 spells CSARDRANYGYTF. The CDR3 region has the DNA TGCAGTGCTAGGGACAGAGCTAACTATGGCTACACCTTC.

This clonotype was seen a few times. The chain links TRBV6-1 to TRBJ2-2; D perhaps matches TRBD2 (6 bases). Germline-derived CDR1 and CDR2 are MNHNS and SASEGT. This CDR3 has 18 amino acids. V was shortened by 3 bases and J by 3 bases, with 20 bases between the two germline ends. CDR3 amino acids: CASSEYDPRDSDTGELFF. CDR3 nucleotides: TGTGCCAGCAGTGAGTATGACCCCCGGGACTCCGACACCGGGGAGCTGTTTTTT.

V and J are TRBV7-2 and TRBJ2-6; 10 bases are shared with TRBD2. Germline loops: CDR1 SGHTA, CDR2 FQGNSA. The V gene end was trimmed by 3 bases and the J gene end by 0 bases; junction bases not matched to a gene: 20. The CDR3 has 23 residues. This CDR3 reads CASSFAGGTSGRAYHSGANVLTF. The CDR3 DNA sequence: TGTGCCAGCAGCTTTGCGGGAGGTACGAGCGGGAGGGCCTATCACTCTGGGGCCAACGTCCTGACTTTC.

This clonotype has more than one count but fewer than ten. The rearrangement links TRBV6-2 or TRBV6-3 to TRBJ1-1; D is unresolved. V was shortened by 6 bases and J by 5 bases, with 16 bases between the two germline ends. Germline V gives CDR1 MNHEY, CDR2 SVGEGT. This CDR3 contains 14 residues. CDR3 in DNA: TGTGCCAGCAGGAGCTTCAAGGGTTTAACTGAAGCTTTCTTT. As protein: CASRSFKGLTEAFF.

The chain carries TRBV27 and TRBJ1-2; 8 positions agree with TRBD1. This CDR3 has 16 amino acids. Germline assignment: CDR1 MNHEY and CDR2 SMNVEV (reference sequence). Trimming cost V 7 bases and J 4 bases; bases outside gene matches: 14. CDR3 sequence reads: CASKGQGAIGVYGYTF. In DNA form, the CDR3 reads TGTGCCAGCAAGGGGCAGGGGGCAATCGGAGTCTATGGCTACACCTTC.

The J gene is TRBJ1-6, the V gene TRBV27, with TRBD1 matching 9 bases. The V gene's germline CDR1 is MNHEY and CDR2 SMNVEV (reference sequence). V was pared by 6 bases and J by 4 bases, with 4 bases of the junction left unmatched. The CDR3 is 15 residues long. For the CDR3, the DNA is TGTGCCAGCAGAACAGGGGGCGGGTATAATTCACCCCTCCACTTT. Its translation is CASRTGGGYNSPLHF.

This rearrangement joins TRBV20-1 to TRBJ2-5; D may be TRBD1 or TRBD2 (5 bases each). V was cut by 2 bases and J by 7 bases, with 17 bases left in between. CDR1 and CDR2 (germline): DFQATT, SNEGSKA (reference sequence). The CDR3 has 14 amino acids. CDR3 DNA sequence: TGCAGTGCTAGATTTGGGCAGGGCCGGGGGACCCAGTACTTC. Translating gives CSARFGQGRGTQYF.

This clonotype has a handful of counts. This sequence joins TRBV6-2 or TRBV6-3 and TRBJ2-2; weak D call: TRBD1 (5 bases). This CDR3 spans 16 amino acids. Germline loops: CDR1 MNHEY, CDR2 SVGEGT. V dropped 6 bases and J dropped 1 base, with 15 bases sitting between them. The CDR3 DNA reads as TGTGCCAGCAGCCAACGTGGGCAGGGGAACACCGGGGAGCTGTTTTTT. This sequence encodes CASSQRGQGNTGELFF.

The gene calls are TRBV29-1 and TRBJ2-5; perhaps D is TRBD1 or TRBD2 (6 bases each). There are 12 residues in the CDR3. Deletions cut 4 bases from V and 5 bases from J, with 11 bases between. CDR1 and CDR2 (germline): SQVTM, ANQGSEA. The CDR3 sequence is CSVVGGGETQYF. In nucleotides, the CDR3 is TGCAGCGTTGTAGGGGGAGGCGAGACCCAGTACTTC. The complete variable domain, with remaining parts taken from reference TRBV29-1 and TRBJ2-5, reads SAVISQKPSRDICQRGTSLTIQCQVDSQVTMMFWYRQQPGQSLTLIATANQGSEATYESGFVIDKFPISRPNLTFSTLTVSNMSPEDSSIYLCSVVGGGETQYFGPGTRLLVL.

V usage is TRBV29-1 and J usage is TRBJ2-7, with 7 nucleotides matching TRBD1. The CDR3 covers 13 residues. V shed 6 bases and J 4 bases; nucleotides not matched to a gene: 9. The germline gives CDR1 SQVTM, CDR2 ANQGSEA. This CDR3 reads CSVGRDREYEQYF. The DNA of the CDR3 is TGCAGCGTCGGACGCGACAGGGAATACGAGCAGTACTTC.

The chain carries TRBV7-2 and TRBJ1-1; no reliable D call. There are 17 residues in the CDR3. Germline V gene sequence: CDR1 SGHTA, CDR2 FQGNSA. The ends were cut back, 1 base at V and 7 bases at J, with 22 bases in the middle. The CDR3 protein is CASSLGSAGHRTREAFF. The DNA of the CDR3 is TGTGCCAGCAGCTTAGGGTCGGCGGGCCATAGGACCCGTGAAGCTTTCTTT.

The DNA of the CDR3 is TGTGCCAGCAGCCGTACGGCCTCTGGGGTCCTTTTCTTT. It encodes CASSRTASGVLFF. This rearrangement joins TRBV7-9 to TRBJ1-1, with D unclear. Germline V CDR1 and CDR2: SEHNR, FQNEAQ (reference sequence). The CDR3 extends over 13 amino acids. V was pared by 5 bases and J by 13 bases, with 20 bases between.

V gene TRBV5-1 combines with J gene TRBJ2-7; D ambiguous. Trimming took 0 bases from V and 0 from J, leaving 4 bases between them. The CDR3 is 13 amino acids. The germline CDR1 and CDR2 sequences are SGHRS and YFSETQ. The CDR3 bases are TGCGCCAGCAGCTTGGAAGCCTCCTACGAGCAGTACTTC. Encoded protein: CASSLEASYEQYF.

The rearrangement links TRBV4-3 to TRBJ1-2; no reliable D call. Germline assignment: CDR1 LGHNA and CDR2 YSLEER. The CDR3 has 15 amino acids. Between the trimmed V and J ends, which lost 0 bases and 8 bases, there was a span of 16 bases. CDR3 DNA sequence: TGCGCCAGCAGCCAAGAGGGTCAGTTGACGGGAGGCTACACCTTC. Its protein is CASSQEGQLTGGYTF.

The chain joins TRBV7-6 to TRBJ2-2, with a tentative D call TRBD2 (7 bases). The V end lost 3 bases, the J end lost 6 bases, and 14 bases lay between the germline ends. The germline V gene has CDR1 SGHVS and CDR2 FNYEAQ. The CDR3 is 15 residues long. CDR3 region: CASSLRGGRPGELFF. The CDR3 DNA sequence: TGTGCCAGCAGCTTGAGGGGGGGCCGCCCCGGGGAGCTGTTTTTT. Full variable domain (outside the CDR3, taken from reference TRBV7-6 and TRBJ2-2): GAGVSQSPRYKVTKRGQDVALRCDPISGHVSLYWYRQALGQGPEFLTYFNYEAQQDKSGLPNDRFSAERPEGSISTLTIQRTEQRDSAMYRCASSLRGGRPGELFFGEGSRLTVL.

The rearrangement joins TRBV4-1 to TRBJ2-3; the match to TRBD1 covers 7 bases. The CDR3 loop spans 14 amino acids. J lost 5 bases, V lost 1 base, and 3 bases had no gene match. Germline assignment: CDR1 MGHRA and CDR2 YSYEKL. CDR3 coding DNA: TGCGCCAGCAGCCAAGTTTCAGGGGGAGATACGCAGTATTTT. Its protein product is CASSQVSGGDTQYF.

V is TRBV12-3 or TRBV12-4 and J is TRBJ1-5; D unclear. Trimming removed 3 bases from V and 5 bases from J, with 11 bases in between. The CDR3 sequence is 14 residues long. The CDR3 bases are TGTGCCAGCAGTTTGTGGGGAGGAGATCAGCCCCAGCATTTT. It encodes CASSLWGGDQPQHF.

This chain links TRBV29-1 with TRBJ2-5; 15 positions agree with TRBD2. Germline V gene lookup returns CDR1 SQVTM and CDR2 ANQGSEA. J was trimmed by 3 bases and V by 3 bases; bases with no gene match: 8. The CDR3 is 17 residues long. The CDR3 DNA is TGCAGCGTTGACGATCTCGGACTAGCGGGAGGGGAAGAGACCCAGTACTTC. It translates to CSVDDLGLAGGEETQYF.

This clonotype was counted between two and nine times. In DNA, the CDR3 is TGTGCCAGCAGTACCGCGGTAGCGGATACGCAGTATTTT. Protein product: CASSTAVADTQYF. The chain employs TRBV7-8 and TRBJ2-3; possibly TRBD2 for D (5 bases). The V gene's germline CDR1 is SGHVS and CDR2 FQNEAQ. This CDR3 spans 13 amino acids. V lost 6 bases, J lost 6 bases, and 13 bases lay in between.

This chain connects TRBV19 to TRBJ2-5, with TRBD1 identical over 7 bases. The CDR3 covers 13 residues. Germline CDR1 LNHDA, CDR2 SQIVND (reference sequence). Germline trimming cut 2 bases from V and 5 bases from J; bases unmatched to any gene: 2. CDR3 sequence reads: CASSIQGVETQYF. In DNA, the CDR3 is TGTGCCAGTAGTATACAGGGGGTGGAGACCCAGTACTTC.

This clonotype appeared a few times. The rearrangement links TRBV7-6 to TRBJ1-1; 7 nucleotides line up with TRBD1. CDR1 and CDR2 (germline): SGHVS, FNYEAQ. There are 14 residues in the CDR3. Losses at the gene ends were 4 bases for V and 4 bases for J; bases not matched to a gene: 6. The CDR3 reads CASSSTGVSTEAFF. The CDR3 DNA sequence: TGTGCCAGCAGCTCTACAGGGGTTAGCACTGAAGCTTTCTTT.